This T cell receptor (beta chain) was recovered during a study of T cell responses to AZD1222 COVID-19 vaccine. General study results and limits: Repertoires in all cases were sampled only once the peak T cell response had passed. Vaccination with two AZD1222 doses was followed by a rise in Spike-specific TCR breadth and depth.

The analysis combined second doses at about 4 or about 12 weeks. As concerns this clone: Its antigen remains unknown.

The V gene end was trimmed by 3 bases and the J gene end by 5 bases; junction bases not matched to a gene: 5. Germline-derived CDR1 and CDR2 are SGHTA and FQGNSA. This CDR3 has 14 amino acids. Some clones are missing from TCRdb's copy, which holds only in-frame ones; the method was immunoSEQ multiplex PCR. The data show tens of thousands of clones, around 80% seen once. The TCR sequence derives from an adult who received the AZD1222 COVID-19 vaccine. Sequenced here: peripheral blood, sampled 28 days after the second AZD1222 dose. The V call is TRBV7-2, the J call TRBJ2-5; 8 bases align to TRBD1. The CDR3 DNA sequence: TGTGCCAGCAGCTTGGGACAGGTTTATGAGACCCAGTACTTC. Translated, it gives CASSLGQVYETQYF.